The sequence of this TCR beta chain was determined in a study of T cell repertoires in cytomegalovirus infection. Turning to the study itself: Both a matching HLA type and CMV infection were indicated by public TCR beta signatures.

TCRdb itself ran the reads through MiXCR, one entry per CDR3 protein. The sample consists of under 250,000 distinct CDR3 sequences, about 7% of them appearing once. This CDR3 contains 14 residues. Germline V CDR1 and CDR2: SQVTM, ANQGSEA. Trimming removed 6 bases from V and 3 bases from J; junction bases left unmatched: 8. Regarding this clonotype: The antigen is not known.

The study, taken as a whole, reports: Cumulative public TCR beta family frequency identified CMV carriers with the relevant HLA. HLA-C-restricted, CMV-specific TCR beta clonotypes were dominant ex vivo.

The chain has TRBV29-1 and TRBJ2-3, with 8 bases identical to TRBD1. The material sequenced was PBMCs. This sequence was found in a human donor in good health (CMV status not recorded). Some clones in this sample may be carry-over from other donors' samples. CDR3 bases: TGCAGCGTGGGATCAGGGGGCCTTACAGATACGCAGTATTTT. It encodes CSVGSGGLTDTQYF.